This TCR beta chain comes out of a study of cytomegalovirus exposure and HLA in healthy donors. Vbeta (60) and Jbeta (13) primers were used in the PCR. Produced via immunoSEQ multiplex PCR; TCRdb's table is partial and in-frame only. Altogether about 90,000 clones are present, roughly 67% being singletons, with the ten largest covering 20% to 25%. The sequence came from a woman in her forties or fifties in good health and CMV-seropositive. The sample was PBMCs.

The chain's CDR3 is CASSGLAGANEQFF. CDR3 nucleotides: TGTGCCAGCAGCGGACTAGCGGGGGCAAATGAGCAGTTCTTC. The chain combines TRBV6-5 with TRBJ2-1; 13 positions agree with TRBD2. V dropped 6 bases and J dropped 7; count of bases not matched to a gene: 3. Germline CDR1 and CDR2: MNHEY and SVGAGI. This CDR3 comprises 14 residues.